This T cell receptor beta chain was identified in a study of shared T cell receptors in the human thymus. TCRdb's copy holds only in-frame clones and misses some; the assay was immunoSEQ multiplex PCR. This table holds about 540,000 clones, about 84% found once. V lost 4 bases and J 3 bases, leaving 23 bases between the germline ends. The CDR3 is made up of 18 amino acids. Per germline, CDR1 MDHEN and CDR2 SYDVKM. The same sample was also studied in work on human thymus T cells. That work contributes: During corrective heart surgery, resections were taken, and the thymus tissue came from them.

V gene TRBV28 combines with J gene TRBJ2-3; D gene ambiguous. Sequenced: thymocytes. The receptor's source is a boy less than two years old with a congenital heart defect. Here the CDR3 reads CASSWQKTRGFRTDTQYF. The CDR3 bases are TGTGCCAGCAGTTGGCAAAAAACCCGAGGATTCCGGACAGATACGCAGTATTTT.